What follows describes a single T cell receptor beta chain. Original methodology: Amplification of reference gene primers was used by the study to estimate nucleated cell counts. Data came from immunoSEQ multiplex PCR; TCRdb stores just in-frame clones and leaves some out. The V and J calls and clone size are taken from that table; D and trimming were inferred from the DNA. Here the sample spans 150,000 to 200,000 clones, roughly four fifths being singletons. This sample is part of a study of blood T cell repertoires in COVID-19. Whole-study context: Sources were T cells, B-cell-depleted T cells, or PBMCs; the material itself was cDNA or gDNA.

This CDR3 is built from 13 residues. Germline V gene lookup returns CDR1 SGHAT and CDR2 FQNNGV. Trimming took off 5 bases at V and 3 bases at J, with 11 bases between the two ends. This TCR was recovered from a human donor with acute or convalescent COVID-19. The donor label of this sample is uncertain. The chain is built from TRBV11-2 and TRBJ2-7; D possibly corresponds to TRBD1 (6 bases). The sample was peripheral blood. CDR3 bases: TGTGCCAGCAGCCGGGACATGAACTACGAGCAGTACTTC. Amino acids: CASSRDMNYEQYF.